The source of this TCR beta chain is a study of blood T cell repertoires in COVID-19. The overall study: The cDNA or gDNA used as material had been derived from T cells, B-cell-depleted T cells, or PBMCs.

Sequencing was performed with immunoSEQ multiplex PCR; in TCRdb, only in-frame clones are kept and a portion is missing. The sample includes fewer than 30,000 clones, 80% to 90% of them seen just once. Seattle-derived patients entered the study during active infection and were followed longitudinally. There are 17 residues in the CDR3. Germline V lookup: CDR1 SGHRS, CDR2 YFSETQ. Deletions cut 4 bases from V and 3 bases from J, with 22 bases between. The TCR comes from a woman aged 80 or over with COVID-19, enrolled during active disease. The chain employs TRBV5-1 and TRBJ1-1; the D gene is possibly TRBD1 (5 bases). Sample: peripheral blood. Here the CDR3 reads CASSEVLGVDIYTEAFF. The CDR3 DNA sequence: TGCGCCAGCAGCGAGGTTTTAGGGGTGGACATATACACTGAAGCTTTCTTT.